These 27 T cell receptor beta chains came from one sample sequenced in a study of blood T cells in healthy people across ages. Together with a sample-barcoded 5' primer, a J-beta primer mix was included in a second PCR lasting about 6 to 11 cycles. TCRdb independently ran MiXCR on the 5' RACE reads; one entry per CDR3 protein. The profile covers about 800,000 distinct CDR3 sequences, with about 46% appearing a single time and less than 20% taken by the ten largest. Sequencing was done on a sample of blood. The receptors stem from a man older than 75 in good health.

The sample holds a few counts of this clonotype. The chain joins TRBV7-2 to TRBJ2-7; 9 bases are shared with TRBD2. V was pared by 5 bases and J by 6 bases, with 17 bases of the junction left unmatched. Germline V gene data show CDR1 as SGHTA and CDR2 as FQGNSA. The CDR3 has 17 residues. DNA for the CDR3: TGTGCCAGCAGCAAAACCCTAGCGGGGAGCGAAGCCTCCGAGCAGTACTTC. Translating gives CASSKTLAGSEASEQYF.

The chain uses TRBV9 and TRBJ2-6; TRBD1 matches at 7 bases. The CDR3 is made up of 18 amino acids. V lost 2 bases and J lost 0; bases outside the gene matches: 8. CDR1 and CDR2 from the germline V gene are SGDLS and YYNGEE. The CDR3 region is CASSVGTGVSSGANVLTF. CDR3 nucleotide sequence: TGTGCCAGCAGCGTGGGCACAGGGGTCTCCTCTGGGGCCAACGTCCTGACTTTC.

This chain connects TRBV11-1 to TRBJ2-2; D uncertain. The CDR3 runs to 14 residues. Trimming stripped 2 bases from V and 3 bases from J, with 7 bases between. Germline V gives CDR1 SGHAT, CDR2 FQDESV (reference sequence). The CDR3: CASSLNRDTGELFF. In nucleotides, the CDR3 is TGTGCCAGCAGCTTAAATAGGGACACCGGGGAGCTGTTTTTT. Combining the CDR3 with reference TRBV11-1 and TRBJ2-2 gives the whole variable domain EAEVAQSPRYKITEKSQAVAFWCDPISGHATLYWYRQILGQGPELLVQFQDESVVDDSQLPKDRFSAERLKGVDSTLKIQPAELGDSAMYLCASSLNRDTGELFFGEGSRLTVL.

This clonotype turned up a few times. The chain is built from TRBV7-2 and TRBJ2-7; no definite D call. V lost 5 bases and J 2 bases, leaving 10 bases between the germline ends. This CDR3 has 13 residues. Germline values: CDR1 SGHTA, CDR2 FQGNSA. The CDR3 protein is CASSVEWPYEQYF. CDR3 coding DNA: TGTGCCAGCAGCGTAGAGTGGCCCTACGAGCAGTACTTC.

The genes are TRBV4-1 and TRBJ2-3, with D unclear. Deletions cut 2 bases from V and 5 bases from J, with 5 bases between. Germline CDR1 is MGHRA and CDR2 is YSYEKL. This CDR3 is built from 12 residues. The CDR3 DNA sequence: TGCGCCAGCAGCCAACCATTAGATACGCAGTATTTT. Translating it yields CASSQPLDTQYF.

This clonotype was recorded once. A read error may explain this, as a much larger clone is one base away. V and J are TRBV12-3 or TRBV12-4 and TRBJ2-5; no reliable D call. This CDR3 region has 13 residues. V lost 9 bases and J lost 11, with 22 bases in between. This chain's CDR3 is CASKVGRNNEQYF. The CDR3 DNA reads TGTGCCAGTAAGGTTGGCAGGAACAATGAGCAGTACTTC.

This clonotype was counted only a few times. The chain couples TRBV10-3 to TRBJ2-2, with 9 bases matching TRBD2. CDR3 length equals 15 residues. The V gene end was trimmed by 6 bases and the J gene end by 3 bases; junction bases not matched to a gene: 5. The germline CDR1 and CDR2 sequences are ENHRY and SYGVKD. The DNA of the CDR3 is TGTGCCATCAGGCCGGGACTAGCTGACACCGGGGAGCTGTTTTTT. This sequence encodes CAIRPGLADTGELFF.

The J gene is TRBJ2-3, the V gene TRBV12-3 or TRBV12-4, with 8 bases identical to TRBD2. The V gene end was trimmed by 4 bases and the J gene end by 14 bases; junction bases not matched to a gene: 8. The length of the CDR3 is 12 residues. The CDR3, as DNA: TGTGCCAGCAGTTCCGTCGGGGGGGACCCGTATTTT. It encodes CASSSVGGDPYF.

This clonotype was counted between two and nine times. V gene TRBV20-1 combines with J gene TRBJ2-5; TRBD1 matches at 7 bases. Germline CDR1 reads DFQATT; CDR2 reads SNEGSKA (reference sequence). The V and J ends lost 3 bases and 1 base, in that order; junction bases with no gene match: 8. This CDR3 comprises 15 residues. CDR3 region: CSASPGQTSQETQYF. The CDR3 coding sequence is TGCAGTGCTAGCCCGGGACAGACCTCCCAAGAGACCCAGTACTTC.

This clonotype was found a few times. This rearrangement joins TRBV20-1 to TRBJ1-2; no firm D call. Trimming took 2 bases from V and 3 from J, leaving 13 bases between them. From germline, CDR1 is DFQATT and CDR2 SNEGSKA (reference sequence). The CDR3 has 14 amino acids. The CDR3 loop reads CSARFRTAYYGYTF. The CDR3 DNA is TGCAGTGCTAGATTCCGGACGGCTTACTATGGCTACACCTTC.

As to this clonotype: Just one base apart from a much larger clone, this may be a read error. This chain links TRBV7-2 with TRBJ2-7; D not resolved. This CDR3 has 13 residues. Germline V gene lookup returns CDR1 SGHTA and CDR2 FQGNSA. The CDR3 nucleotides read TGTGTCAGCAGCTTAGATTTCGGGTACGAGCAGTACTTC. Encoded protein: CVSSLDFGYEQYF.

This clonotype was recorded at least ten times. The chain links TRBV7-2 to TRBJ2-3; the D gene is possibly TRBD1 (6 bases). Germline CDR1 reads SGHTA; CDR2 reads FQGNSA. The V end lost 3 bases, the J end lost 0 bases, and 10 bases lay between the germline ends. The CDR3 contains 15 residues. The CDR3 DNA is TGTGCCAGCAGCTTGGACAGCCAAAGCACAGATACGCAGTATTTT. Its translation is CASSLDSQSTDTQYF.

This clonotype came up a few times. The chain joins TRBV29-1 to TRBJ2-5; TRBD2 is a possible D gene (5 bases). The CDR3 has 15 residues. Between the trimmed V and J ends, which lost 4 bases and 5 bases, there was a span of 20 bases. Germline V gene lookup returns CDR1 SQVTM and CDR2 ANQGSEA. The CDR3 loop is CSVGNSPGSSETQYF. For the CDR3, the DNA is TGCAGCGTTGGAAACTCACCCGGCTCTAGCGAGACCCAGTACTTC.

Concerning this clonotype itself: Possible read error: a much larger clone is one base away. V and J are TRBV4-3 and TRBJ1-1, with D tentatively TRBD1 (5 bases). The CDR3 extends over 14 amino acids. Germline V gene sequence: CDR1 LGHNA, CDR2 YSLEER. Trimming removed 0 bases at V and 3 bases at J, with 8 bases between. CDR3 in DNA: TGCGCCAGCAGCCAAGAGCGAGGGGACACTGAAGCTTTCTTT. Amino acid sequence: CASSQERGDTEAFF.

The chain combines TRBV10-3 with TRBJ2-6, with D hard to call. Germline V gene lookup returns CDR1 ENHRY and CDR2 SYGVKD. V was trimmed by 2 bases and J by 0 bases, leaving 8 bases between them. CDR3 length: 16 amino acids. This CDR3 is CAISETGDSGANVLTF. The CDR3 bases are TGTGCCATCAGTGAGACTGGGGACTCTGGGGCCAACGTCCTGACTTTC.

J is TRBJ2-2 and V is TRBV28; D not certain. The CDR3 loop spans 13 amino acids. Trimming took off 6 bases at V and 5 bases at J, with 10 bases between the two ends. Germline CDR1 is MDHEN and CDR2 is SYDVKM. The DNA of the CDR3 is TGTGCCAGCAGCCCTTGGAAGACCGGGGAGCTGTTTTTT. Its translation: CASSPWKTGELFF.

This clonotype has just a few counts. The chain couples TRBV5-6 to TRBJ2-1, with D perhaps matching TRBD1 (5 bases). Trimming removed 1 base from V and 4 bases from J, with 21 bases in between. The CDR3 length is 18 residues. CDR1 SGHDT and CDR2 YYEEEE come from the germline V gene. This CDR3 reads CASSLSFGAAASYNEQFF. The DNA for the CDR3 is TGTGCCAGCAGCTTGAGTTTTGGGGCAGCCGCTTCGTACAATGAGCAGTTCTTC.

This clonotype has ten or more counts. CDR3 amino acids: CASSLKHSGRDVETQYF. DNA of the CDR3: TGTGCCAGCAGTCTTAAACATAGCGGGAGGGATGTTGAGACCCAGTACTTC. The chain carries TRBV11-2 and TRBJ2-5, with TRBD2 matching over 11 bases. The CDR3 totals 17 residues. The trim removed 6 bases at V and 5 bases at J, leaving 14 bases unmatched. CDR1 and CDR2 (germline): SGHAT, FQNNGV. Looking up the rest from reference TRBV11-2 and TRBJ2-5 gives the full variable domain: EAGVAQSPRYKIIEKRQSVAFWCNPISGHATLYWYQQILGQGPKLLIQFQNNGVVDDSQLPKDRFSAERLKGVDSTLKIQPAKLEDSAVYLCASSLKHSGRDVETQYFGPGTRLLVL.

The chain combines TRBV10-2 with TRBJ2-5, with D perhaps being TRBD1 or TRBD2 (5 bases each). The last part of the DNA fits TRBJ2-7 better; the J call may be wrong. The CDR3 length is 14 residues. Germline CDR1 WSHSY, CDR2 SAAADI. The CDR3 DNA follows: TGCGCCAGCAGAGGGACGTCTGTGGTACACGAGCAGTACTTC. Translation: CASRGTSVVHEQYF.

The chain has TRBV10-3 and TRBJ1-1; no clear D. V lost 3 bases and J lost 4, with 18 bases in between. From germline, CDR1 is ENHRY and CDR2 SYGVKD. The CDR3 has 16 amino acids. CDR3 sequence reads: CAISDSRAHPVTEAFF. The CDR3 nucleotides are TGTGCCATCAGTGACAGCCGCGCCCACCCTGTCACTGAAGCTTTCTTT.

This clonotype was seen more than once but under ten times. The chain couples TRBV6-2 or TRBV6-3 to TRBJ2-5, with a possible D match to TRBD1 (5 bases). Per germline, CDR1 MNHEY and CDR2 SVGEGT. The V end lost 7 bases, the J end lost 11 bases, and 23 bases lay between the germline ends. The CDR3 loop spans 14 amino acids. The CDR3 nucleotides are TGTGCCAGCAAACTCGACAGCTCACCCCTCCAGCAGTACTTC. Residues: CASKLDSSPLQQYF.

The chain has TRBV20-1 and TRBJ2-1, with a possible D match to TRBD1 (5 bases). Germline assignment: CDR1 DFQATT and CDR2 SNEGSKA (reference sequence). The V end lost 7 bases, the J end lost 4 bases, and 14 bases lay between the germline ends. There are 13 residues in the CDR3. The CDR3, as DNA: TGCAGTGTCAGCAGGGTGCAATACAATGAGCAGTTCTTC. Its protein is CSVSRVQYNEQFF.

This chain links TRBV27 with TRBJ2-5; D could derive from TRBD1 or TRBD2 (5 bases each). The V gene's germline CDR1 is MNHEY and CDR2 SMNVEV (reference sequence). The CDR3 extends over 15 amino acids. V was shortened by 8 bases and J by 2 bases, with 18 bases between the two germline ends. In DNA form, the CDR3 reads TGTGCCAGCCCGACCGGGACGACCTGTCAAGAGACCCAGTACTTC. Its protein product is CASPTGTTCQETQYF.

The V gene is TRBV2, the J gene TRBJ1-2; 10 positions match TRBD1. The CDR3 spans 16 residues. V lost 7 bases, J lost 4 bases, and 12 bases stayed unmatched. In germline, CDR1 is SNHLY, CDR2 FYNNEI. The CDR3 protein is CASTRDRGYAGYGYTF. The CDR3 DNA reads TGTGCCAGCACCCGGGACAGGGGTTATGCAGGCTATGGCTACACCTTC.

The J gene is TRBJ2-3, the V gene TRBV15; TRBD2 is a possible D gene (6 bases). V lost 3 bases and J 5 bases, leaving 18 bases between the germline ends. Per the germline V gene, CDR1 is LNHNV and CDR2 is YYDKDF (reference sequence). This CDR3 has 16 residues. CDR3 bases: TGTGCCACCAGCAGGGATGCTGAACTAGCTGTAGATACGCAGTATTTT. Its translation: CATSRDAELAVDTQYF.

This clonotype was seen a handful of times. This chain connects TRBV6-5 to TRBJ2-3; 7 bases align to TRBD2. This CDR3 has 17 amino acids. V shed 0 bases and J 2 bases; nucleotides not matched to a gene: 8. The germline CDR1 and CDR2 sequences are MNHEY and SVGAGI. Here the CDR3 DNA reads TGTGCCAGCAGTTACTCGTACCAGCGGGGCAACACAGATACGCAGTATTTT. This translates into CASSYSYQRGNTDTQYF.

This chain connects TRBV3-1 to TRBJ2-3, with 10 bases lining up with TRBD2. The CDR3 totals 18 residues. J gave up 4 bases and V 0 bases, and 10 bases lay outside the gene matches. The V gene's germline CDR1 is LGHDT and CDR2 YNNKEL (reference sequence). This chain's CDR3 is CASSQDSLAGAGADTQYF. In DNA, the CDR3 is TGTGCCAGCAGCCAAGACTCTCTAGCGGGAGCCGGCGCAGATACGCAGTATTTT.